These 11 T cell receptor beta chains came from one sample sequenced in a study of tumor-infiltrating lymphocytes in primary liver carcinoma. Investigators took RNA and DNA out together from roughly 21-30 mg of unsorted bulk tissue. Total RNA (roughly 530 ng) served as template for TCR beta cDNA synthesis primed by a constant-region primer. TCR beta libraries came from three nested multiplex PCR rounds using slightly modified ARM-PCR. The study ran its first two PCR rounds for approximately 10 cycles each, using TRBV1-TRBV30 forward primers and a C-beta reverse primer. TCRdb ran MiXCR on the multiplex PCR reads and lists one entry per CDR3 protein. This table has just under 95,000 distinct CDR3 sequences, about 70% appearing once. The sequenced material came from tumor-adjacent normal liver tissue. The receptors derive from a man between 35 and 55 years old with primary liver carcinoma and hepatitis B virus infection.

In the case of this clonotype: At one end, the junction sequence differs from germline, possibly due to a read error. V and J are TRBV6-2 or TRBV6-3 and TRBJ2-5; possible D gene TRBD2, 5 bases. CDR1 and CDR2 (germline): MNHEY, SVGEGT. The CDR3 consists of 14 residues. CDR3 sequence reads: CARSYSGGQETQYF. CDR3 sequence (DNA): TGTGCCAGGAGTTACTCAGGCGGGCAAGAGACCCAGTACTTC.

In its sample, this clonotype ranks as medium-sized. The chain couples TRBV11-1 to TRBJ2-5; maybe TRBD2 (6 bases). The CDR3 consists of 13 residues. The germline gives CDR1 SGHAT, CDR2 FQDESV (reference sequence). Trimming left V 5 bases short and J 5 bases short, with 12 bases between. CDR3 region: CASSHRDFETQYF. CDR3 nucleotides: TGTGCCAGCAGCCATCGGGACTTCGAGACCCAGTACTTC.

On this clonotype: The junction departs from the called germline gene at one end, perhaps through a read error. The chain joins TRBV29-1 to TRBJ1-2, with 8 bases aligning to TRBD1. This CDR3 comprises 13 residues. Germline loops: CDR1 SQVTM, CDR2 ANQGSEA. CDR3 protein: CSVTTGGTDGYRF. CDR3 nucleotides: TGCAGCGTTACAACAGGGGGGACGGATGGCTACAGATTC.

This clonotype was detected ten times or more. One junction end does not reproduce the germline sequence, and a read error may be involved. The chain links TRBV5-1 to TRBJ2-5; D uncertain. The germline CDR1 and CDR2 sequences are SGHRS and YFSETQ. CDR3 length: 12 residues. DNA of the CDR3: TGCGCCAGCAGCTTGGGACCGGGCCCCTGGGACTTC. Residues: CASSLGPGPWDF.

Regarding this clonotype: A junction boundary mismatches the germline segment, possibly from a read error. The V call is TRBV5-6, the J call TRBJ2-1, with 7 bases lining up with TRBD1. Germline values: CDR1 SGHDT, CDR2 YYEEEE. The CDR3 runs to 16 residues. In nucleotides, the CDR3 is TGTGCCAGCAGCTTGGAGGGGGCAAACTTCTACTATGAGCAGTTCTTC. It yields the protein CASSLEGANFYYEQFF.

This clonotype has at least ten counts. V and J are TRBV29-1 and TRBJ2-1; 11 positions agree with TRBD2. V lost 3 bases, J lost 3 bases, and 16 bases stayed unmatched. The CDR3 extends over 19 amino acids. The germline gives CDR1 SQVTM, CDR2 ANQGSEA. Here the CDR3 DNA reads TGCAGCGTTGAGGGAGGAGTCCGGCTAGCGGGAGGTCTCTACAATGAGCAGTTCTTC. The encoded protein is CSVEGGVRLAGGLYNEQFF.

In the case of this clonotype: The junction departs from the called germline gene at one end, perhaps through a read error. The J gene is TRBJ2-7, the V gene TRBV11-2; TRBD2 matches 8 bases. Germline V gene lookup returns CDR1 SGHAT and CDR2 FQNNGV. This CDR3 contains 13 residues. This CDR3 reads CASRIAGTYKQYF. CDR3 coding DNA: TGCGCCAGCAGGATAGCGGGAACCTACAAGCAGTACTTC.

Worth noting for this clonotype: An end of the junction differs from the germline gene, which may be a read error. V gene TRBV7-8 combines with J gene TRBJ2-2; unclear D gene. The CDR3 has 16 residues. Germline-derived CDR1 and CDR2 are SGHVS and FQNEAQ. This CDR3 reads CASSLVRVANTEELFF. Written as DNA, the CDR3 is TGTGCCAGTAGCTTAGTAAGGGTGGCGAACACCGAGGAGCTGTTTTTT.

About this clonotype itself: One end of the junction varies from germline; a read error may be responsible. This chain links TRBV5-1 with TRBJ2-2; D is unclear. Germline V gene lookup returns CDR1 SGHRS and CDR2 YFSETQ. CDR3 length: 16 amino acids. DNA for the CDR3: TGCACCAGCAGCTTCCGCTCTAGTGAGAACACCGGGGAGCTGTTTTTT. Protein sequence: CTSSFRSSENTGELFF.

V and J are TRBV11-2 and TRBJ2-1; 9 bases map to TRBD2. Germline loops: CDR1 SGHAT, CDR2 FQNNGV. CDR3 length: 19 residues. The ends lost 7 bases at V and 10 bases at J; junction bases unmatched: 26. The CDR3 DNA follows: TGTGCCAGCACCCATTTAGCGGGAGTAGGGGTTCGCACGAGCAACGAGCAGTTCTTC. This translates into CASTHLAGVGVRTSNEQFF.

For this clonotype: Germline is not matched at one junction end, which may reflect a read error. This chain links TRBV6-5 with TRBJ2-3; the match to TRBD2 covers 7 bases. CDR1 MNHEY and CDR2 SVGAGI come from the germline V gene. CDR3 length equals 16 residues. This CDR3 reads CASSYSGLAGVDTQYF. CDR3 DNA: TGTGCCAGCAGTTACTCAGGACTTGCGGGAGTAGATACGCAGTATTTC.